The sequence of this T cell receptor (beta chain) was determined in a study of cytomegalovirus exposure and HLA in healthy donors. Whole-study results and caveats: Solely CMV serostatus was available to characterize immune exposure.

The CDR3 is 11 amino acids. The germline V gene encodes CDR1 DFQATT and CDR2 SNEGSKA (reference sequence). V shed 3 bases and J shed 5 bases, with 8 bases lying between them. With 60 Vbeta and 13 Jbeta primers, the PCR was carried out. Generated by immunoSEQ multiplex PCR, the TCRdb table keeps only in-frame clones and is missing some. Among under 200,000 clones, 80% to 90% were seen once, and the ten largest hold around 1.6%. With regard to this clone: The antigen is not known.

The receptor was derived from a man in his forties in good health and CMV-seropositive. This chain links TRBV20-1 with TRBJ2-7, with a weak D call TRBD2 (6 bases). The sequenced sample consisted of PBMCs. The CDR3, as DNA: TGCAGTGCTAGTCGGACTAACGAGCAGTACTTC. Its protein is CSASRTNEQYF.